This T cell receptor (beta chain) was captured by sequencing in a study of circulating CD8 cells and anti-PD-1 response in melanoma. Each library started from roughly 15 ng of total RNA using the QIAseq Immune Repertoire TCR panel. TCRdb passed the reads through MiXCR, listing each CDR3 protein once. The sample has 200 to 300 distinct CDR3 sequences, over 3% seen once; the top ten hold about 31%. From live CD3+CD8+TCRalphabeta+ cells, four PD-1 and/or TIGIT subsets were sorted. Germline V lookup: CDR1 SGHDT, CDR2 YYEEEE. V lost 2 bases to trimming and J lost 6 bases, with 16 bases between them. The CDR3 runs to 15 residues. This clonotype qualifies as medium-sized.

This receptor was identified in a human donor with melanoma. Sequences were derived from CD8+ T cells from PBMCs, sampled at baseline or after one month of anti-PD-1 therapy (not recorded which). The V gene is TRBV5-6, the J gene TRBJ2-3, with D possibly matching TRBD2 (6 bases). For the CDR3, the DNA is TGTGCCAGCAGCTTCGATGCGGGGCTCCGGGATACGCAGTATTTT. This gives the protein CASSFDAGLRDTQYF.